This T cell receptor beta chain was profiled in a study of control samples from healthy donors and cancer patients. CDR1 LGHDT and CDR2 YNNKEL come from the germline V gene (reference sequence). The CDR3 spans 14 residues. The J segment lost 5 bases and the V segment lost 3 bases, leaving 4 bases of the junction unmatched. TCRdb's copy holds only in-frame clones and misses some; the assay was immunoSEQ multiplex PCR. The sample holds 120,000 or so clones, over 75% seen once. The receptor was isolated from a middle-aged man in good health. The chain has TRBV3-1 (or the pseudogene TRBV3-2) and TRBJ1-1, with 9 bases fitting TRBD1. The sequencing sample was made of blood. This CDR3 is CASSQGQGVTEAFF. CDR3 DNA: TGTGCCAGCAGCCAGGGACAGGGAGTTACTGAAGCTTTCTTT.